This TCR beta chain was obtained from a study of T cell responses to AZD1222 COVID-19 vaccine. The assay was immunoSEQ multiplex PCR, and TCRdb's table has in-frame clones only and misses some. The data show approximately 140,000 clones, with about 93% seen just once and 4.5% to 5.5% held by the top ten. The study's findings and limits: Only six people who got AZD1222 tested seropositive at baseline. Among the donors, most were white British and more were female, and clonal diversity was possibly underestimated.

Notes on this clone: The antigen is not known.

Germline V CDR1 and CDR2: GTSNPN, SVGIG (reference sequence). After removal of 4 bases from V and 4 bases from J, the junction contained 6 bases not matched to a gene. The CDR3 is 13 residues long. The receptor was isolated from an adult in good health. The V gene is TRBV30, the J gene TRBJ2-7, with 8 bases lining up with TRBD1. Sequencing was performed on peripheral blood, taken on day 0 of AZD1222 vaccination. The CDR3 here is CAWTRQGTYEQYF. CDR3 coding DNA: TGTGCCTGGACCAGACAGGGGACGTACGAGCAGTACTTC.